The 9 T cell receptor beta chains reported below all come from one sample, sequenced in a study of blood T cell repertoires in COVID-19. Sequencing used immunoSEQ multiplex PCR; TCRdb keeps in-frame clones, though not all of them. The sample records fewer than 70,000 clones, roughly nine tenths being singletons. Material for sequencing was peripheral blood. These receptors came from a woman aged 65 to 85 with active COVID-19.

The chain combines TRBV19 with TRBJ2-5; 7 bases are a match to TRBD1. The CDR3 loop spans 14 amino acids. The germline V gene encodes CDR1 LNHDA and CDR2 SQIVND (reference sequence). The V gene end was trimmed by 6 bases and the J gene end by 0 bases; junction bases not matched to a gene: 4. CDR3 in amino acids: CASRGQLYQETQYF. The CDR3 region has the DNA TGTGCCAGTAGGGGACAGTTGTACCAAGAGACCCAGTACTTC. Full variable domain (remainder filled in from reference TRBV19 and TRBJ2-5): DGGITQSPKYLFRKEGQNVTLSCEQNLNHDAMYWYRQDPGQGLRLIYYSQIVNDFQKGDIAEGYSVSREKKESFPLTVTSAQKNPTAFYLCASRGQLYQETQYFGPGTRLLVL.

This clone was recorded only once. The rearrangement links TRBV19 to TRBJ1-2; D call uncertain. V lost 2 bases and J lost 3, with 7 bases in between. CDR1 LNHDA and CDR2 SQIVND come from the germline V gene (reference sequence). The CDR3 sequence is 13 residues long. The CDR3 region has the DNA TGTGCCAGTAGTATAACCCGGGACTATGGCTACACCTTC. Translating gives CASSITRDYGYTF.

The chain recombines TRBV28 with TRBJ1-4, with D possibly being TRBD1 (6 bases). This CDR3 has 14 amino acids. V lost 2 bases and J 8 bases, leaving 12 bases between the germline ends. From germline, CDR1 is MDHEN and CDR2 SYDVKM. The CDR3 region has the DNA TGTGCCAGCAGTTTAGGGGGGGCGGGGGAAAAACTGTTTTTT. Protein: CASSLGGAGEKLFF.

The chain joins TRBV28 to TRBJ1-4; D is perhaps TRBD1 (6 bases). The CDR3 spans 16 residues. Trimming removed 2 bases at V and 1 base at J, with 11 bases between. Germline CDR1 reads MDHEN; CDR2 reads SYDVKM. The CDR3 DNA is TGTGCCAGCAGTTTAAGGACAGTCCTAACTAATGAAAAACTGTTTTTT. Translated, it gives CASSLRTVLTNEKLFF.

V usage is TRBV28 and J usage is TRBJ1-1; D uncertain. Trimming pared 8 bases from V and 1 base from J, leaving 11 bases between. Germline CDR1 is MDHEN and CDR2 is SYDVKM. The CDR3 has 13 amino acids. The CDR3 nucleotides read TGTGCCAGCTCCCAGGTCGGGAACACTGAAGCTTTCTTT. As protein: CASSQVGNTEAFF.

This rearrangement joins TRBV5-4 to TRBJ2-7; 15 bases align to TRBD2. The junction had 13 bases not matched to a gene; V was cut back by 4 bases and J by 5 bases. The germline V gene encodes CDR1 SGHNT and CDR2 YYREEE (reference sequence). This CDR3 is built from 18 residues. The CDR3 region has the DNA TGTGCCAGCAGCCTAGGACTAGCGGGAGGGCCGGGGGAGCACGAGCAGTACTTC. It is translated as CASSLGLAGGPGEHEQYF.

This chain connects TRBV7-6 to TRBJ2-7; 8 positions match TRBD2. V lost 5 bases, J lost 3 bases, and 6 bases stayed unmatched. CDR1 is SGHVS, CDR2 FNYEAQ, per germline. The CDR3 has 14 amino acids. The CDR3 sequence: CASSLGGTSYEQYF. Written as DNA, the CDR3 is TGTGCCAGCAGCCTAGGGGGGACTAGCTACGAGCAGTACTTC.

The genes are TRBV10-3 and TRBJ2-5; 8 positions match TRBD2. Germline trimming cut 3 bases from V and 5 bases from J; bases unmatched to any gene: 5. Germline V gene data show CDR1 as ENHRY and CDR2 as SYGVKD. The CDR3 totals 14 residues. As DNA, the CDR3 is TGTGCCATCAGTGAATCGGGGGGGAGGGAGACCCAGTACTTC. Amino acids: CAISESGGRETQYF.

This chain links TRBV19 with TRBJ2-5, with TRBD1 matching 9 bases. The V segment lost 10 bases and the J segment 5 bases; nucleotides outside the gene matches: 8. Germline-derived CDR1 and CDR2 are LNHDA and SQIVND (reference sequence). The CDR3 extends over 13 amino acids. The CDR3 is CATQQGAGETQYF. The CDR3 DNA reads as TGTGCCACCCAACAGGGGGCCGGGGAGACCCAGTACTTC.